Presented here are 7 T cell receptor beta chains from one specimen sequenced in a study of blood T cell repertoires in COVID-19. Using immunoSEQ multiplex PCR, the repertoire was profiled, and TCRdb retains in-frame clones only, with some absent. The profile shows tens of thousands of clones, approximately 79% of them singletons. Material for sequencing was peripheral blood. The receptors stem from a man between 65 and 79 years old with COVID-19, enrolled during active disease.

This clone appeared a single time. The J gene is TRBJ1-1, the V gene TRBV18, with 9 nucleotides matching TRBD1. J gave up 6 bases and V 4 bases, and 9 bases lay outside the gene matches. Germline CDR1 is KGHSH and CDR2 is LQKENI. CDR3 size: 15 residues. The CDR3 DNA sequence: TGTGCCAGCTCACTACAGGGGGCTGTTAGGGCTGAAGCTTTCTTT. The encoded protein is CASSLQGAVRAEAFF. Full variable domain (outside the CDR3, taken from reference TRBV18 and TRBJ1-1): NAGVMQNPRHLVRRRGQEARLRCSPMKGHSHVYWYRQLPEEGLKFMVYLQKENIIDESGMPKERFSAEFPKEGPSILRIQQVVRGDSAAYFCASSLQGAVRAEAFFGQGTRLTVV.

This clone was seen a handful of times. This rearrangement joins TRBV2 to TRBJ2-7; 8 positions agree with TRBD2. The germline V gene has CDR1 SNHLY and CDR2 FYNNEI. J was trimmed by 3 bases and V by 8 bases; bases with no gene match: 6. The CDR3 sequence is 13 residues long. The CDR3 region has the DNA TGTGCCAGCTCCTTAGCGGGGTACTACGAGCAGTACTTC. This gives the protein CASSLAGYYEQYF.

This clone was recorded a few times. The V and J genes are TRBV7-3 and TRBJ2-5; weak D call: TRBD2 (6 bases). The germline gives CDR1 SGHTA, CDR2 FQGTGA. V lost 1 base to trimming and J lost 5 bases, with 8 bases between them. The CDR3 has 13 amino acids. This CDR3 reads CASSLMGGETQYF. The CDR3 region has the DNA TGTGCCAGCAGCTTAATGGGGGGTGAGACCCAGTACTTC.

The chain couples TRBV19 to TRBJ1-1; the match to TRBD1 covers 8 bases. V was pared by 5 bases and J by 5 bases, with 7 bases of the junction left unmatched. The germline CDR1 and CDR2 sequences are LNHDA and SQIVND (reference sequence). The CDR3 is 14 residues long. Written as DNA, the CDR3 is TGTGCCAGTAGTCGGATGACAGGGGAGACTGAAGCTTTCTTT. It yields the protein CASSRMTGETEAFF.

As concerns this clone: The junction departs from germline at one end; a sequencing error may be responsible. This CDR3 is CASSLDRGGTDTQYF. In DNA form, the CDR3 reads TGTGCCAGCAGCCTAGACAGGGGAGGGACAGATACGCAGTATTTT. The chain carries TRBV11-2 and TRBJ2-3, with D possibly being TRBD1 (8 bases). CDR3 length: 15 amino acids. CDR1 and CDR2 (germline): SGHAT, FQNNGV.

This clone was recorded a few times. This same CDR3 is encoded by further DNA sequences in the sample. This chain joins TRBV18 and TRBJ2-7; D gene unclear. The CDR3 has 13 residues. Trimming left V 3 bases short and J 4 bases short, with 10 bases between. Germline V CDR1 and CDR2: KGHSH, LQKENI. The CDR3 nucleotides are TGTGCCAGCTCACCGCCTAGTTCTTACGAGCAGTACTTC. It yields the protein CASSPPSSYEQYF.

This chain links TRBV28 with TRBJ1-4; 8 bases are shared with TRBD1. Germline V CDR1 and CDR2: MDHEN, SYDVKM. CDR3 length equals 15 residues. The V and J ends lost 3 bases and 5 bases, in that order; junction bases with no gene match: 5. Here the CDR3 DNA reads TGTGCCAGCAGTTTCCTCGGGACAGGAAATGAAAAACTGTTTTTT. Translation: CASSFLGTGNEKLFF.